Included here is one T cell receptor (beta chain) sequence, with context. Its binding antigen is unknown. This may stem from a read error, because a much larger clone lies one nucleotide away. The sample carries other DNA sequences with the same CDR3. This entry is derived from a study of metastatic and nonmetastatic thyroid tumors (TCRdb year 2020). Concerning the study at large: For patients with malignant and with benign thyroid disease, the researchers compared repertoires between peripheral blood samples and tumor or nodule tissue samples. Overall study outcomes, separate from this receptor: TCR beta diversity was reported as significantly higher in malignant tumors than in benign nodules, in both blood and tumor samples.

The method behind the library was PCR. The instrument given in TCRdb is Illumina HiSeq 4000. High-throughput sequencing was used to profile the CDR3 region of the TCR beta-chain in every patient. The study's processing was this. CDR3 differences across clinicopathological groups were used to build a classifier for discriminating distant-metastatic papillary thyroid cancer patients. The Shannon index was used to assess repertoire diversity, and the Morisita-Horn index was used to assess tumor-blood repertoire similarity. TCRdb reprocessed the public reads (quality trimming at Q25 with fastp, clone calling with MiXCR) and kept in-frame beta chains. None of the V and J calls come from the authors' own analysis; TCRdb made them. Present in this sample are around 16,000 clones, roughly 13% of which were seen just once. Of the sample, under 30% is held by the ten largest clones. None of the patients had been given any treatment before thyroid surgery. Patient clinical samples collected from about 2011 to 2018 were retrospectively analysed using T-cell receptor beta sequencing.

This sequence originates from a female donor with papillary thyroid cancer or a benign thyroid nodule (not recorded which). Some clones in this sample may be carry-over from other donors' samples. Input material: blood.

The CDR3 reads as follows: CSARDRVVNTEAFF. The DNA sequence reads TGCAGTGCTAGAGACAGGGTAGTGAACACTGAGGCTTTCTTT. The chain is made from TRBV20-1 and TRBJ1-1; the D region possibly corresponds to TRBD1 (5 bases align). In the germline V gene (reference sequence), CDR1 corresponds to DFQATT and CDR2 to SNEGSKA. Taken from cysteine to phenylalanine, the CDR3 has 14 residues. The retained sequence is limited to the CDR3, 42 bases, with the frame set at the first base.